The 8 T cell receptor beta chains given below trace back to one sample, sequenced in a study of shared clonotypes between healthy human individuals. Assay: immunoSEQ multiplex PCR; the TCRdb copy retains only in-frame clones and omits some. The sample lists 2 million to 3 million clones, roughly 93% occurring once. The specimen was naive CD4+ T cells from PBMCs. Stated subset: CD45RA+ positively selected. The receptors shown here come from a young man in good health. Some clones in this sample may be carry-over from other donors' samples.

This clone came up a few times. This chain joins TRBV28 and TRBJ1-1; TRBD1 might be the D (5 bases). V lost 10 bases and J 2 bases, leaving 14 bases between the germline ends. The germline V gene has CDR1 MDHEN and CDR2 SYDVKM. The CDR3 spans 13 residues. In nucleotides, the CDR3 is TGTGCCATCGTGGGACGGTTCAACACTGAAGCTTTCTTT. This codes for CAIVGRFNTEAFF.

The chain joins TRBV5-1 to TRBJ1-2; D perhaps matches TRBD1 (5 bases). This CDR3 region has 16 residues. The V gene lost 3 bases and the J gene lost 4 bases, with 19 bases spanning the gap. Per the germline V gene, CDR1 is SGHRS and CDR2 is YFSETQ. In nucleotides, the CDR3 is TGCGCCAGCAGCTCGGGACTCCGGCCGGCCATCTATGGCTACACCTTC. Translated: CASSSGLRPAIYGYTF.

The chain is built from TRBV30 and TRBJ2-3; D is undetermined. V was cut by 3 bases and J by 10 bases, with 11 bases left in between. Germline V gives CDR1 GTSNPN, CDR2 SVGIG (reference sequence). The CDR3 consists of 11 residues. DNA of the CDR3: TGTGCCTGGAGCGTGGCTGGGGCGCAGTATTTT. Translating it yields CAWSVAGAQYF. Using reference TRBV30 and TRBJ2-3 for the parts outside the CDR3, the full variable domain is SQTIHQWPATLVQPVGSPLSLECTVEGTSNPNLYWYRQAAGRGLQLLFYSVGIGQISSEVPQNLSASRPQDRQFILSSKKLLLSDSGFYLCAWSVAGAQYFGPGTRLTVL.

The chain carries TRBV11-3 and TRBJ1-3, with D possibly matching TRBD1 (5 bases). The germline CDR1 and CDR2 sequences are SGHNT and YENEEA. This CDR3 has 14 amino acids. V dropped 5 bases and J dropped 2 bases, with 10 bases sitting between them. The CDR3 DNA is TGTGCCAGCAGCGAGGGGTACGCTGGAAACACCATATATTTT. It is translated as CASSEGYAGNTIYF.

The V gene is TRBV5-1, the J gene TRBJ2-1, with 10 bases identical to TRBD1. This CDR3 is 18 amino acids long. The germline gives CDR1 SGHRS, CDR2 YFSETQ. V was pared by 3 bases and J by 7 bases, with 16 bases of the junction left unmatched. The CDR3 sequence: CASSWGIYRDRGANEQFF. CDR3 nucleotides: TGCGCCAGCAGCTGGGGGATATACCGGGACAGGGGTGCTAATGAGCAGTTCTTC.

This chain joins TRBV9 and TRBJ1-2, with D possibly TRBD1 on 6 matching bases. The CDR3 contains 14 residues. Germline CDR1 is SGDLS and CDR2 is YYNGEE. Trimming removed 4 bases at V and 2 bases at J, with 12 bases between. CDR3 in amino acids: CASSLLGANYGYTF. Here the CDR3 DNA reads TGTGCCAGCAGCCTCCTGGGGGCGAACTATGGCTACACCTTC.

The chain employs TRBV11-3 and TRBJ2-5; D assignment may be TRBD1 or TRBD2 (5 bases each). This CDR3 has 13 residues. The V and J ends lost 4 bases and 1 base respectively, with 7 bases between them. The V gene's germline CDR1 is SGHNT and CDR2 YENEEA. The CDR3 bases are TGTGCCAGCAGCTCCGGGACCCAAGAGACCCAGTACTTC. Translation: CASSSGTQETQYF.

This chain connects TRBV6-5 to TRBJ1-1; D is uncertain. Germline CDR1 and CDR2: MNHEY and SVGAGI. CDR3 length: 13 residues. The V end lost 6 bases, the J end lost 1 base, and 9 bases lay between the germline ends. The CDR3 sequence is CASSPRTNTEAFF. In nucleotides, the CDR3 is TGTGCCAGCAGCCCCCGGACGAACACTGAAGCTTTCTTT.